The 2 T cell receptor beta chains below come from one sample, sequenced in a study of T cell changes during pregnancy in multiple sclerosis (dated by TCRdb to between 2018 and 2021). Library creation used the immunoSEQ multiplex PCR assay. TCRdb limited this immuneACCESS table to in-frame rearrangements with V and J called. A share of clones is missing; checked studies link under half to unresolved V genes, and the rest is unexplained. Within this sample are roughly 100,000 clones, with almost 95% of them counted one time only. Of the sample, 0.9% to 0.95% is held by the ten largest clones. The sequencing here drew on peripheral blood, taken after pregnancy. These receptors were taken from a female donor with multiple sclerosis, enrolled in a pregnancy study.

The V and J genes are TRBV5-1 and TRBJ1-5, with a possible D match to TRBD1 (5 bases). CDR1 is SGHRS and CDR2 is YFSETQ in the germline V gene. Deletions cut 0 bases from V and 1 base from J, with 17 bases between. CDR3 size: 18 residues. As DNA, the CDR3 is TGCGCCAGCAGCTTGGTCCCCGGAGGCGGGGCAAGCAATCAGCCCCAGCATTTT. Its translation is CASSLVPGGGASNQPQHF.

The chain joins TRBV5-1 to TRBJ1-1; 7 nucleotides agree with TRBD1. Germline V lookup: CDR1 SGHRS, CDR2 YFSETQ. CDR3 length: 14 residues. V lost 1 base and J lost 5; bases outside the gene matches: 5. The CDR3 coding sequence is TGCGCCAGCAGCTTGCTGACAGGGAGGACTGAAGCTTTCTTT. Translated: CASSLLTGRTEAFF. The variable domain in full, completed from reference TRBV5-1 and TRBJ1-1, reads KAGVTQTPRYLIKTRGQQVTLSCSPISGHRSVSWYQQTPGQGLQFLFEYFSETQRNKGNFPGRFSGRQFSNSRSEMNVSTLELGDSALYLCASSLLTGRTEAFFGQGTRLTVV.